These 30 T cell receptor beta chains came from one sample sequenced in a study of cytomegalovirus exposure and HLA in healthy donors. 13 Jbeta primers and 60 Vbeta primers were used for the PCR. The data were produced by immunoSEQ multiplex PCR, yet TCRdb's version contains in-frame clones alone and is incomplete. The repertoire holds roughly 200,000 clones, with 80% to 85% as singletons. The sequencing sample was made of PBMCs. These receptors were obtained from a middle-aged woman in good health and CMV-seronegative.

This clone was counted a few times. The chain combines TRBV7-2 with TRBJ1-1; D perhaps matches TRBD1 (5 bases). CDR1 is SGHTA, CDR2 FQGNSA, per germline. The V end was cut by 1 base, the J end by 4 bases, with 16 bases between. CDR3 length: 16 residues. Written as DNA, the CDR3 is TGTGCCAGCAGCTTAGGTTTTGGGGCCCGGCGCACTGAAGCTTTCTTT. Encoded protein: CASSLGFGARRTEAFF.

V usage is TRBV7-2 and J usage is TRBJ2-7; no clear D gene. The germline V and J ends were trimmed by 0 bases and 3 bases, with 15 bases remaining between them. CDR1 and CDR2 from the germline V gene are SGHTA and FQGNSA. There are 16 residues in the CDR3. The CDR3 DNA is TGTGCCAGCAGCTTAGCGGAGTTGAGGAGTTACTACGAGCAGTACTTC. Translation: CASSLAELRSYYEQYF.

J is TRBJ1-3 and V is TRBV11-2, with 7 bases identical to TRBD1. CDR1 is SGHAT, CDR2 FQNNGV, per germline. This CDR3 comprises 17 residues. V was pared by 6 bases and J by 0 bases, with 11 bases of the junction left unmatched. The CDR3 region has the DNA TGTGCCAGCAGGTTACCGGGACAGAGGAGCTCTGGAAACACCATATATTTT. Translated, it gives CASRLPGQRSSGNTIYF.

The chain has TRBV11-2 and TRBJ1-4; 7 nucleotides agree with TRBD1. CDR1 is SGHAT and CDR2 is FQNNGV in the germline V gene. The CDR3 has 17 amino acids. J was trimmed by 8 bases and V by 3 bases; bases with no gene match: 15. The CDR3 region is CASSLGRGRKRSEKLFF. The CDR3 DNA is TGTGCCAGCAGCTTGGGCAGGGGGAGAAAGAGGTCCGAAAAACTGTTTTTT.

This clone was recorded a few times. The chain links TRBV5-6 to TRBJ2-5, with TRBD1 identical over 8 bases. Germline trimming cut 3 bases from V and 5 bases from J; bases unmatched to any gene: 6. Germline assignment: CDR1 SGHDT and CDR2 YYEEEE. This CDR3 has 14 amino acids. Here the CDR3 reads CASSSPGGLETQYF. In DNA form, the CDR3 reads TGTGCCAGCAGCTCGCCAGGGGGCCTGGAGACCCAGTACTTC.

The chain uses TRBV27 and TRBJ2-7; 7 bases match TRBD2. The trim removed 6 bases at V and 1 base at J, leaving 6 bases unmatched. Germline V gene data show CDR1 as MNHEY and CDR2 as SMNVEV (reference sequence). The CDR3 spans 14 residues. CDR3 sequence (DNA): TGTGCCAGCAGCACTCCGGGACTATCCTACGAGCAGTACTTC. As protein: CASSTPGLSYEQYF.

This chain connects TRBV9 to TRBJ2-3; TRBD2 matches 14 bases. The germline CDR1 and CDR2 sequences are SGDLS and YYNGEE. The V segment lost 7 bases and the J segment 2 bases; nucleotides outside the gene matches: 9. This CDR3 is 17 amino acids long. In DNA form, the CDR3 reads TGTGCCAGCGGGACTAGCGGGAGAGGCAGGGACACAGATACGCAGTATTTT. Amino acids: CASGTSGRGRDTDTQYF.

The gene calls are TRBV6-5 and TRBJ1-2; D remains ambiguous. The germline CDR1 and CDR2 sequences are MNHEY and SVGAGI. CDR3 size: 12 residues. Trimming stripped 3 bases from V and 5 bases from J, with 7 bases between. The CDR3 is CASSYLGYGYTF. The DNA of the CDR3 is TGTGCCAGCAGTTATCTCGGGTATGGCTACACCTTC.

The chain links TRBV6-6 to TRBJ2-7; 7 bases align to TRBD1. This CDR3 has 15 amino acids. J was trimmed by 5 bases and V by 5 bases; bases with no gene match: 12. Germline CDR1 reads MNHNY; CDR2 reads SVGAGI (reference sequence). The CDR3 protein is CASSGRLQGENEQYF. CDR3 DNA: TGTGCCAGCAGTGGCAGACTCCAGGGGGAGAACGAGCAGTACTTC.

The chain is built from TRBV10-3 and TRBJ2-7; 11 bases line up with TRBD2. J was trimmed by 4 bases and V by 0 bases; bases with no gene match: 11. This CDR3 comprises 18 residues. Per the germline V gene, CDR1 is ENHRY and CDR2 is SYGVKD. The CDR3 loop is CAISESGPIAGGGYEQYF. In DNA, the CDR3 is TGTGCCATCAGTGAGTCCGGTCCGATAGCGGGAGGGGGATACGAGCAGTACTTC.

The chain recombines TRBV5-1 with TRBJ2-6, with TRBD1 identical over 9 bases. V lost 5 bases and J lost 3; bases outside the gene matches: 9. CDR1 is SGHRS and CDR2 is YFSETQ in the germline V gene. The CDR3 extends over 17 amino acids. As DNA, the CDR3 is TGCGCCAGCAGTTATGCCGGGACAGGGCGTGGGGCCAACGTCCTGACTTTC. The encoded protein is CASSYAGTGRGANVLTF. The full variable domain, completed using reference TRBV5-1 and TRBJ2-6, is KAGVTQTPRYLIKTRGQQVTLSCSPISGHRSVSWYQQTPGQGLQFLFEYFSETQRNKGNFPGRFSGRQFSNSRSEMNVSTLELGDSALYLCASSYAGTGRGANVLTFGAGSRLTVL.

The J gene is TRBJ2-5, the V gene TRBV6-1; 10 bases are a match to TRBD1. Judging by the DNA end, TRBJ2-7 fits better; the J call may be wrong. CDR1 and CDR2 (germline): MNHNS, SASEGT. CDR3 length: 15 amino acids. The DNA for the CDR3 is TGTGCCAGCAGTGAAGCAAGTCGGACAGGGGGCGAGCAGTACTTC. Its translation: CASSEASRTGGEQYF.

The gene calls are TRBV2 and TRBJ1-5; 8 nucleotides line up with TRBD1. The CDR3 has 14 amino acids. CDR1 and CDR2 from the germline V gene are SNHLY and FYNNEI. With 9 bases clipped from V and 1 base from J, the junction kept 5 bases outside the gene matches. Here the CDR3 reads CASAGQGSNQPQHF. CDR3 bases: TGTGCCAGTGCAGGACAGGGAAGCAATCAGCCCCAGCATTTT. The complete variable domain, with remaining parts taken from reference TRBV2 and TRBJ1-5, reads EPEVTQTPSHQVTQMGQEVILRCVPISNHLYFYWYRQILGQKVEFLVSFYNNEISEKSEIFDDQFSVERPDGSNFTLKIRSTKLEDSAMYFCASAGQGSNQPQHFGDGTRLSIL.

This clone was picked up a small number of times. This chain connects TRBV19 to TRBJ1-1; D gene uncertain. Trimming removed 3 bases from V and 8 bases from J, with 7 bases in between. The CDR3 spans 11 residues. The germline V gene encodes CDR1 LNHDA and CDR2 SQIVND (reference sequence). CDR3 DNA sequence: TGTGCCAGTAGTATGGGAGGCGAAGCTTTCTTT. Its protein product is CASSMGGEAFF. Full variable domain (outside the CDR3, taken from reference TRBV19 and TRBJ1-1): DGGITQSPKYLFRKEGQNVTLSCEQNLNHDAMYWYRQDPGQGLRLIYYSQIVNDFQKGDIAEGYSVSREKKESFPLTVTSAQKNPTAFYLCASSMGGEAFFGQGTRLTVV.

The chain uses TRBV15 and TRBJ2-3; 7 bases agree with TRBD2. J gave up 3 bases and V 0 bases, and 12 bases lay outside the gene matches. The germline V gene has CDR1 LNHNV and CDR2 YYDKDF (reference sequence). The length of the CDR3 is 18 residues. CDR3 sequence: CATSREGHGRWGTDTQYF. The DNA for the CDR3 is TGTGCCACCAGCAGAGAAGGACACGGGAGGTGGGGTACAGATACGCAGTATTTT.

The chain carries TRBV4-2 and TRBJ1-5, with 7 bases identical to TRBD1. The CDR3 has 15 residues. Per the germline V gene, CDR1 is LGHNA and CDR2 is YNFKEQ. The V gene end was trimmed by 7 bases and the J gene end by 3 bases; junction bases not matched to a gene: 9. CDR3 loop: CASKSEGTDNQPQHF. In DNA form, the CDR3 reads TGTGCCAGCAAATCAGAGGGGACAGACAATCAGCCCCAGCATTTT.

The chain couples TRBV4-2 to TRBJ2-5; 10 nucleotides align to TRBD2. This CDR3 spans 16 amino acids. V dropped 1 base and J dropped 2; count of bases not matched to a gene: 4. Germline V gene data show CDR1 as LGHNA and CDR2 as YNFKEQ. The CDR3 loop is CASSQARTSGQETQYF. As DNA, the CDR3 is TGTGCCAGCAGCCAAGCCCGGACTAGCGGACAAGAGACCCAGTACTTC.

V and J are TRBV28 and TRBJ2-7; D gene ambiguous. Germline CDR1 reads MDHEN; CDR2 reads SYDVKM. Trimming left V 6 bases short and J 0 bases short, with 9 bases between. The CDR3 spans 13 residues. This CDR3 is CASRIPSSYEQYF. The CDR3 DNA is TGTGCCAGCAGGATACCTAGCTCCTACGAGCAGTACTTC. Full variable domain (missing parts from reference TRBV28 and TRBJ2-7): DVKVTQSSRYLVKRTGEKVFLECVQDMDHENMFWYRQDPGLGLRLIYFSYDVKMKEKGDIPEGYSVSREKKERFSLILESASTNQTSMYLCASRIPSSYEQYFGPGTRLTVT.

The chain links TRBV27 to TRBJ1-2; D remains ambiguous. The CDR3 has 13 amino acids. In germline, CDR1 is MNHEY, CDR2 SMNVEV (reference sequence). The germline V and J ends were trimmed by 3 bases and 8 bases, with 13 bases remaining between them. DNA for the CDR3: TGTGCCAGCAGTTTTGAGAGGTTCGGCGGCTACACCTTC. Translated, it gives CASSFERFGGYTF.

The sample holds a few counts of this clone. The chain has TRBV5-1 and TRBJ2-2, with D perhaps TRBD1 (6 bases). Trimming took off 0 bases at V and 9 bases at J, with 24 bases between the two ends. Germline CDR1 is SGHRS and CDR2 is YFSETQ. The CDR3 extends over 18 amino acids. CDR3 DNA: TGCGCCAGCAGCTTGGAGTTGACAGGAGCCTTCACGTTCCGGGAGCTGTTTTTT. It translates to CASSLELTGAFTFRELFF.

The J gene is TRBJ2-7, the V gene TRBV28; 9 bases fit TRBD1. The germline V gene encodes CDR1 MDHEN and CDR2 SYDVKM. The CDR3 sequence is 11 residues long. V gave up 7 bases and J gave up 7 bases; unmatched junction bases: 2. The CDR3 region has the DNA TGTGCCAGCAACAGGGGGCATGAGCAGTACTTC. The encoded protein is CASNRGHEQYF.

CDR3 residues: CASSLRAGGADTQYF. CDR3 coding DNA: TGTGCCAGCAGTTTACGGGCGGGAGGGGCAGATACGCAGTATTTT. V usage is TRBV28 and J usage is TRBJ2-3, with 9 bases matching TRBD2. There are 15 residues in the CDR3. Germline V lookup: CDR1 MDHEN, CDR2 SYDVKM. After removal of 2 bases from V and 4 bases from J, the junction contained 4 bases not matched to a gene.

This clone was recorded once. The chain uses TRBV6-5 and TRBJ2-7, with a weak D call TRBD2 (6 bases). V was cut by 0 bases and J by 3 bases, with 9 bases left in between. Germline V gene lookup returns CDR1 MNHEY and CDR2 SVGAGI. The CDR3 totals 14 residues. The CDR3 nucleotides are TGTGCCAGCAGTTACTCTGCGGGATACTACGAGCAGTACTTC. It yields the protein CASSYSAGYYEQYF.

The rearrangement links TRBV6-5 to TRBJ2-1, with TRBD2 identical over 13 bases. The V gene end was trimmed by 5 bases and the J gene end by 6 bases; junction bases not matched to a gene: 4. This CDR3 contains 15 residues. The germline V gene encodes CDR1 MNHEY and CDR2 SVGAGI. The CDR3, as DNA: TGTGCCAGCAGTAACGGACTAGCGGGAGTCAATGAGCAGTTCTTC. Its translation is CASSNGLAGVNEQFF.

This clone was found a few times. V usage is TRBV11-2 and J usage is TRBJ2-1; 8 bases are a match to TRBD2. The CDR3 is 14 residues long. Trimming cost V 5 bases and J 6 bases; bases outside gene matches: 6. Germline CDR1 and CDR2: SGHAT and FQNNGV. The CDR3 DNA follows: TGTGCCAGCAGCCTAGCGGGCGGGTCCAATGAGCAGTTCTTC. Amino acids: CASSLAGGSNEQFF. Full variable domain (rest looked up from reference TRBV11-2 and TRBJ2-1): EAGVAQSPRYKIIEKRQSVAFWCNPISGHATLYWYQQILGQGPKLLIQFQNNGVVDDSQLPKDRFSAERLKGVDSTLKIQPAKLEDSAVYLCASSLAGGSNEQFFGPGTRLTVL.

The V and J genes are TRBV5-4 and TRBJ2-1; 15 nucleotides align to TRBD2. Germline CDR1 reads SGHNT; CDR2 reads YYREEE (reference sequence). Trimming took 3 bases from V and 7 from J; bases not matched to a gene: 5. CDR3 length equals 16 residues. DNA for the CDR3: TGTGCCAGCAGCTCAGGGACTAGCGGGAGGAAAAATGAGCAGTTCTTC. Protein: CASSSGTSGRKNEQFF.

This clone occurred a few times. In DNA, the CDR3 is TGCGCCAGCAGCTTGACAGGGAACTCTAACTATGGCTACACCTTC. It codes for CASSLTGNSNYGYTF. J is TRBJ1-2 and V is TRBV5-1; a possible D gene is TRBD1 (6 bases). In germline, CDR1 is SGHRS, CDR2 YFSETQ. Trimming took off 1 base at V and 0 bases at J, with 10 bases between the two ends. The CDR3 runs 15 residues.

The genes are TRBV7-9 and TRBJ2-5; 14 nucleotides line up with TRBD2. The CDR3 consists of 18 residues. With V trimmed by 3 bases and J by 5 bases, 11 bases remained unmatched. In germline, CDR1 is SEHNR, CDR2 FQNEAQ (reference sequence). The CDR3: CASSFGTSGRGNRETQYF. For the CDR3, the DNA is TGTGCCAGCAGCTTCGGGACTAGCGGGAGAGGCAACCGGGAGACCCAGTACTTC.

In this sample, this clone turned up a few times. The rearrangement uses TRBV28 and TRBJ1-2, with D unclear. Germline loops: CDR1 MDHEN, CDR2 SYDVKM. V gave up 5 bases and J gave up 2 bases, with 6 bases separating them. CDR3 size: 12 residues. The CDR3: CASSTTNYGYTF. The CDR3, as DNA: TGTGCCAGCAGTACTACCAACTATGGCTACACCTTC.

The V and J genes are TRBV18 and TRBJ2-7; D gene ambiguous. Germline V gives CDR1 KGHSH, CDR2 LQKENI. V was cut by 3 bases and J by 0 bases, with 9 bases left in between. The CDR3 extends over 14 amino acids. The DNA for the CDR3 is TGTGCCAGCTCACCTCCCTGGAGCTCCTACGAGCAGTACTTC. Translated, it gives CASSPPWSSYEQYF.